This T cell receptor (beta chain) was captured by sequencing in a study of STAT3 mutations in large granular lymphocyte leukemia. Study at large: Roughly half the longitudinally sequenced T-LGLL patients had canonical STAT3 mutations.

In regard to this clone: What it recognizes is unknown.

The repertoire was sequenced with immunoSEQ multiplex PCR; TCRdb's copy has only in-frame clones and lacks some. This sample carries over 30,000 clones, nearly 90% of them seen once, and the ten largest clones take over 0.4%. Whole-study results and caveats: Every T-LGLL patient had at least one immunodominant TCRbeta clonotype.

The germline gives CDR1 MNHNY, CDR2 SVGAGI (reference sequence). The V end lost 0 bases, the J end lost 8 bases, and 7 bases lay between the germline ends. The CDR3 sequence is 13 residues long. The sequenced sample consisted of PBMCs. The V call is TRBV6-6, the J call TRBJ1-4; D remains ambiguous. This TCR came from a human donor with T large granular lymphocyte leukemia. Some clones in this sample may be carry-over from other donors' samples. Here the CDR3 reads CASSYSIYEKLFF. CDR3 DNA sequence: TGTGCCAGCAGTTACTCGATTTACGAAAAACTGTTTTTT.